The 7 T cell receptor beta chains given below trace back to one sample, sequenced in a study of cytomegalovirus exposure and HLA in healthy donors (dated by TCRdb to 2016 to 2017). Library generation was performed with the immunoSEQ multiplex PCR assay. What TCRdb holds here is the immuneACCESS table cut down to in-frame rearrangements. Part of the clones is not present; checked against another copy, under half of the missing clones reflect an unresolved V gene, and the others are unexplained. The sample table shows 200,000 or so clones, and over 65% are seen once. More than 6.5% of the sample lies in the top ten. Sequences were obtained from PBMCs. The source of these receptors is a man younger than 30 in good health and CMV-seropositive.

To note about this clone: The same CDR3 also results from other DNA sequences found in this sample. J is TRBJ2-1 and V is TRBV27, with TRBD2 matching 8 bases. Losses at the gene ends were 5 bases for V and 6 bases for J; bases not matched to a gene: 0. Germline values: CDR1 MNHEY, CDR2 SMNVEV (reference sequence). This CDR3 comprises 12 residues. The CDR3 DNA sequence: TGTGCCAGCAGTAGCGGGAGCAATGAGCAGTTCTTC. Translating it yields CASSSGSNEQFF.

V usage is TRBV5-4 and J usage is TRBJ2-7, with D unclear. CDR1 is SGHNT, CDR2 YYREEE, per germline (reference sequence). V lost 0 bases and J 2 bases, leaving 9 bases between the germline ends. The CDR3 extends over 14 amino acids. The CDR3 reads CASSLESSAYEQYF. The CDR3 DNA reads TGTGCCAGCAGCTTGGAGTCTTCAGCCTACGAGCAGTACTTC.

This clone has only one observation. V is TRBV27 and J is TRBJ2-3; D gene uncertain. Looked up from germline, CDR1 is MNHEY and CDR2 is SMNVEV (reference sequence). The length of the CDR3 is 14 residues. Trimming removed 4 bases at V and 0 bases at J, with 8 bases between. CDR3 loop: CASSYQLSTDTQYF. In DNA form, the CDR3 reads TGTGCCAGCAGTTACCAACTAAGCACAGATACGCAGTATTTT.

For the CDR3, the DNA is TGTGCCTGGACCCGGACAGTTTCAAACACTGAAGCTTTCTTT. Translation gives CAWTRTVSNTEAFF. The chain links TRBV30 to TRBJ1-1; tentatively, D is TRBD1 (6 bases). Trimming shortened V by 4 bases and J by 2 bases, and 14 bases separated the two germline ends. CDR3 length equals 14 residues. Germline V gene sequence: CDR1 GTSNPN, CDR2 SVGIG (reference sequence).

The chain combines TRBV29-1 with TRBJ1-3; D remains unclear. Germline V lookup: CDR1 SQVTM, CDR2 ANQGSEA. The V and J ends lost 4 bases and 3 bases respectively, with 7 bases between them. This CDR3 spans 12 amino acids. CDR3 loop: CSVVLRGNTIYF. The CDR3, as DNA: TGCAGCGTTGTCCTACGTGGAAACACCATATATTTT.

This rearrangement joins TRBV6-5 to TRBJ1-1; TRBD1 is a possible D gene (6 bases). The CDR3 spans 14 residues. Germline CDR1 MNHEY, CDR2 SVGAGI. The germline V and J ends were trimmed by 0 bases and 4 bases, with 9 bases remaining between them. DNA of the CDR3: TGTGCCAGCAGTTACTCGGGGGCCCGCACTGAAGCTTTCTTT. It is translated as CASSYSGARTEAFF.

This clone was detected a few times. This chain joins TRBV27 and TRBJ2-3, with unresolved D. The CDR3 is 13 amino acids. V was trimmed by 5 bases and J by 5 bases, leaving 11 bases between them. Germline CDR1 and CDR2: MNHEY and SMNVEV (reference sequence). The CDR3 DNA follows: TGTGCCAGCAGTATTTCGGCTAGAGATACGCAGTATTTT. Translation: CASSISARDTQYF.